Listed below are T cell receptor beta chains from one sample, sequenced in a study of T cell changes during pregnancy in multiple sclerosis. Data came from immunoSEQ multiplex PCR; TCRdb stores just in-frame clones and leaves some out. The sample holds some 75,000 clones; about 95% are singletons and the top ten take approximately 1%. This specimen was peripheral blood, taken in the second trimester of pregnancy. These receptors were collected from a female donor with multiple sclerosis, enrolled in a pregnancy study. Both conserved end residues are part of each CDR3. A D gene is named only where the DNA matches it firmly. Expanded clones are given a class, and other clones once, few, many or no size at all.

v_call: TRBV5-1
d_call: TRBD2
j_call: TRBJ2-1
clone_size: NA
cdr3_aa: CASSPGTSGYNEQFF
cdr3_nt: TGCGCCAGCAGCCCCGGGACTAGCGGGTACAATGAGCAGTTCTTC

v_call: TRBV5-4
d_call: NA
j_call: TRBJ2-3
clone_size: NA
cdr3_aa: CASSFRRERGDTQYF
cdr3_nt: TGTGCCAGCAGCTTTCGAAGGGAAAGGGGGGATACGCAGTATTTT

v_call: TRBV6-5
d_call: NA
j_call: TRBJ2-1
clone_size: NA
cdr3_aa: CASSYTGPYNEQFF
cdr3_nt: TGTGCCAGCAGTTATACAGGTCCATACAATGAGCAGTTCTTC

v_call: TRBV13
d_call: NA
j_call: TRBJ2-7
clone_size: NA
cdr3_aa: CASSFRGLSYEQYF
cdr3_nt: TGTGCCAGCAGCTTCAGGGGTCTCTCCTACGAGCAGTACTTC

v_call: TRBV5-6
d_call: NA
j_call: TRBJ2-1
clone_size: NA
cdr3_aa: CASSLPQVGGGEQFF
cdr3_nt: TGTGCCAGCAGCTTGCCCCAGGTGGGGGGTGGTGAGCAGTTCTTC

v_call: TRBV4-1
d_call: NA
j_call: TRBJ2-7
clone_size: NA
cdr3_aa: CASSQQDSYEQYF
cdr3_nt: TGCGCCAGCAGCCAACAGGATAGCTACGAGCAGTACTTC

v_call: TRBV7-8
d_call: TRBD2
j_call: TRBJ2-3
clone_size: NA
cdr3_aa: CASSLVLRRERKDTQYF
cdr3_nt: TGTGCCAGCAGCTTAGTACTCAGGCGGGAGCGGAAAGATACGCAGTATTTT

v_call: TRBV7-2
d_call: NA
j_call: TRBJ2-1
clone_size: NA
cdr3_aa: CASSLVTLPAHEQFF
cdr3_nt: TGTGCCAGCAGCTTAGTAACTCTCCCCGCCCATGAGCAGTTCTTC

v_call: TRBV29-1
d_call: TRBD2
j_call: TRBJ2-1
clone_size: NA
cdr3_aa: CSLAGTSGSYNEQFF
cdr3_nt: TGCAGCCTTGCCGGGACTAGCGGGTCTTACAATGAGCAGTTCTTC

v_call: TRBV6-6
d_call: TRBD1
j_call: TRBJ2-7
clone_size: NA
cdr3_aa: CASRNTGGNEQYF
cdr3_nt: TGTGCCAGCAGAAACACAGGGGGCAACGAGCAGTACTTC

v_call: TRBV27
d_call: TRBD1
j_call: TRBJ2-5
clone_size: NA
cdr3_aa: CASSLSGLWDSQETQYF
cdr3_nt: TGTGCCAGCAGTTTATCGGGGTTGTGGGACAGCCAAGAGACCCAGTACTTC

v_call: TRBV30
d_call: NA
j_call: TRBJ1-1
clone_size: few
cdr3_aa: CAWSGSRDTEAFF
cdr3_nt: TGTGCCTGGAGTGGTAGCAGGGACACTGAAGCTTTCTTT

v_call: TRBV19
d_call: TRBD1
j_call: TRBJ1-1
clone_size: NA
cdr3_aa: CASSGQGATEAFF
cdr3_nt: TGTGCCAGTAGCGGACAGGGGGCCACTGAAGCTTTCTTT

v_call: TRBV27
d_call: NA
j_call: TRBJ2-1
clone_size: NA
cdr3_aa: CASSSTNYNEQFF
cdr3_nt: TGTGCCAGCAGCAGTACCAACTACAATGAGCAGTTCTTC

v_call: TRBV7-9
d_call: NA
j_call: TRBJ1-5
clone_size: NA
cdr3_aa: CASSLLIRGLGNQPQHF
cdr3_nt: TGTGCCAGCAGCTTACTCATCAGGGGCCTGGGCAATCAGCCCCAGCATTTT

v_call: TRBV7-9
d_call: TRBD1
j_call: TRBJ2-5
clone_size: NA
cdr3_aa: CASSPTGGKETQYF
cdr3_nt: TGTGCCAGCAGCCCCACAGGGGGCAAAGAGACCCAGTACTTC

v_call: TRBV4-3
d_call: NA
j_call: TRBJ1-5
clone_size: NA
cdr3_aa: CASSQVEDQPQHF
cdr3_nt: TGCGCCAGCAGCCAGGTAGAGGATCAGCCCCAGCATTTT

v_call: TRBV5-4
d_call: NA
j_call: TRBJ2-7
clone_size: NA
cdr3_aa: CASSLETGEQYF
cdr3_nt: TGTGCCAGCAGCTTGGAAACGGGGGAGCAGTACTTC

v_call: TRBV28
d_call: TRBD2
j_call: TRBJ2-1
clone_size: NA
cdr3_aa: CASSSAGTSGGLYNEQFF
cdr3_nt: TGTGCCAGCAGTTCCGCCGGGACTAGCGGGGGGCTCTACAATGAGCAGTTCTTC

v_call: TRBV11-3
d_call: TRBD1
j_call: TRBJ2-5
clone_size: NA
cdr3_aa: CASSETGAGTQYF
cdr3_nt: TGTGCCAGCAGCGAGACAGGGGCAGGGACCCAGTACTTC

v_call: TRBV6-1
d_call: NA
j_call: TRBJ1-4
clone_size: NA
cdr3_aa: CASSEDSDNEKLFF
cdr3_nt: TGTGCCAGCAGTGAAGACAGTGATAATGAAAAACTGTTTTTT

v_call: TRBV11-2
d_call: TRBD2
j_call: TRBJ2-7
clone_size: NA
cdr3_aa: CASSFAGTSGSSSYEQYF
cdr3_nt: TGTGCCAGCAGCTTCGCTGGGACTAGCGGGAGTAGCTCCTACGAGCAGTACTTC

v_call: TRBV19
d_call: NA
j_call: TRBJ1-2
clone_size: NA
cdr3_aa: CASSTDRFTGYTF
cdr3_nt: TGTGCCAGTAGTACTGACAGGTTTACTGGCTACACCTTC

v_call: TRBV2
d_call: NA
j_call: TRBJ1-3
clone_size: NA
cdr3_aa: CASSEINGRGFTALGRNTIYF
cdr3_nt: TGTGCCAGCAGTGAAATTAACGGACGAGGGTTTACGGCTCTTGGGCGAAACACCATATATTTT

v_call: TRBV28
d_call: TRBD2
j_call: TRBJ2-1
clone_size: NA
cdr3_aa: CASSYLAGGRQFF
cdr3_nt: TGTGCCAGCAGTTATTTAGCGGGAGGCAGGCAGTTCTTC